The 17 T cell receptor beta chains in this list originate from one sample, sequenced in a study of T cells in women clearing cervical HPV infection. Only in-frame clones appear in the TCRdb table, and some are missing; sequencing was by immunoSEQ multiplex PCR. This sample lists more than 20,000 clones; its ten largest clones have around 3.5%. Sequencing was performed on blood buffy coat. The receptors here all came from a woman between 18 and 75 years old with a cervical HPV16 infection that either progressed to CIN3+ or cleared (not recorded which).

On this clone: The read stops 3 residues short of the end of the CDR3; the missing end is completed from the germline J gene. The genes are TRBV29-1 and TRBJ1-2, with TRBD1 matching over 7 bases. The V gene's germline CDR1 is SQVTM and CDR2 ANQGSEA. The CDR3 has 12 residues. Trimming at V came to 6 bases and at J to 4 bases, leaving 5 bases not matched to a gene. CDR3 DNA, as far as it was read: TGCAGCGTGGAGGACAGGAGCTATGGC. Translating it yields CSVEDRSYG. The full CDR3 sequence reads CSVEDRSYGYTF.

About this clone itself: From the germline J gene comes the end of the CDR3, since the read stops 3 residues before it. The V call is TRBV20-1, the J call TRBJ2-3; weak D call: TRBD2 (6 bases). CDR1 is DFQATT and CDR2 is SNEGSKA in the germline V gene (reference sequence). Trimming pared 7 bases from V and 1 base from J, leaving 15 bases between. The CDR3 length is 14 residues. The CDR3 sequence is CSVSWGDGTDTQYF. Partial CDR3 DNA: TGCAGTGTTAGTTGGGGGGACGGCACAGATACG.

Note on this clone: The observed sequence ends 3 residues before the CDR3 terminus, with the missing tail filled in from the germline J gene. J is TRBJ1-4 and V is TRBV4-1, with D maybe TRBD1 (5 bases). This CDR3 is 14 amino acids long. Germline V gene lookup returns CDR1 MGHRA and CDR2 YSYEKL. V was clipped by 2 bases and J by 3 bases, with 7 bases between them. The CDR3 sequence: CASSQQGSNEKLFF. The sequenced CDR3 bases are TGCGCCAGCAGCCAACAGGGTTCTAATGAAAAA.

Of note for this clone: The read finishes 3 residues shy of the CDR3 end, and the germline J gene is used to complete it. The chain combines TRBV11-2 with TRBJ1-1, with D possibly being TRBD1 (5 bases). Trimming pared 7 bases from V and 0 bases from J, leaving 9 bases between. The CDR3 sequence is 13 residues long. CDR1 and CDR2 from the germline V gene are SGHAT and FQNNGV. Here the CDR3 reads CASTRQLNTEAFF. The sequenced part of the CDR3 DNA is TGTGCCAGCACGAGACAGTTGAACACTGAA. Full variable domain (outside the CDR3, taken from reference TRBV11-2 and TRBJ1-1): EAGVAQSPRYKIIEKRQSVAFWCNPISGHATLYWYQQILGQGPKLLIQFQNNGVVDDSQLPKDRFSAERLKGVDSTLKIQPAKLEDSAVYLCASTRQLNTEAFFGQGTRLTVV.

In regard to this clone: The read ends 3 residues before the CDR3 terminus; that terminus is restored from the germline J gene. This rearrangement joins TRBV12-3 or TRBV12-4 to TRBJ2-3, with D tentatively TRBD1 (6 bases). With 5 bases removed from V and 0 bases from J, the gap between germline ends came to 12 bases. The CDR3 spans 15 residues. Partial CDR3 DNA: TGTGCCAGCAGTCGACAGGTGTTTAGCACAGATACG. Translated, it gives CASSRQVFSTDT. The full-length CDR3 reads as CASSRQVFSTDTQYF.

Remarks on this clone: The DNA ends 3 residues before the CDR3 does, and the rest of the CDR3 is filled in from the germline J gene. The chain employs TRBV20-1 and TRBJ2-5; TRBD2 agrees at 12 bases. The CDR3 totals 18 residues. Trimming cost V 0 bases and J 4 bases; bases outside gene matches: 12. The V gene's germline CDR1 is DFQATT and CDR2 SNEGSKA (reference sequence). The DNA read from the CDR3 is TGCAGTGCTAGAGATTTAGGGCTAGCGGGGGGGCATGGAGAGACC. Amino acids: CSARDLGLAGGHGET. The full CDR3 reads CSARDLGLAGGHGETQYF.

As regards this clone: The read halts 3 residues ahead of the CDR3 end, with the missing end drawn from the germline J gene. The chain couples TRBV20-1 to TRBJ1-6, with D perhaps matching TRBD1 (5 bases). This CDR3 contains 16 residues. With 7 bases removed from V and 1 base from J, the gap between germline ends came to 17 bases. The germline CDR1 and CDR2 sequences are DFQATT and SNEGSKA (reference sequence). This chain's CDR3 is CSVQIGGASYNSPLHF. The CDR3 bases that were read are TGCAGTGTTCAGATCGGAGGGGCTTCCTATAATTCACCC.

A word on this clone: The read comes to an end 3 residues before the CDR3 does, leaving the germline J gene to fill in the end. The chain couples TRBV14 to TRBJ2-1; 7 nucleotides agree with TRBD2. This CDR3 has 16 amino acids. V was pared by 1 base and J by 8 bases, with 11 bases of the junction left unmatched. CDR1 and CDR2 from the germline V gene are SGHDN and FVKESK. CDR3 in amino acids: CASSQASGLPLDEQFF. The sequenced CDR3 bases are TGTGCCAGCAGCCAAGCATCGGGACTACCTTTGGATGAG.

As concerns this clone: The read stops 3 residues short of the end of the CDR3; the missing end is completed from the germline J gene. The chain is built from TRBV30 and TRBJ1-1, with 7 positions matching TRBD1. The CDR3 loop spans 16 amino acids. Germline lookup yields CDR1 GTSNPN and CDR2 SVGIG (reference sequence). Losses at the gene ends were 3 bases for V and 0 bases for J; bases not matched to a gene: 10. Partial CDR3 DNA: TGTGCCTGGAGACGCGAAGGGGGCGAGATGAACACTGAA. Residues: CAWRREGGEMNTE. The whole CDR3 reads CAWRREGGEMNTEAFF.

For this clone: The CDR3 is cut off 3 residues early in the read; its end comes from the germline J gene. The chain has TRBV12-3 or TRBV12-4 and TRBJ2-3; D possibly corresponds to TRBD1 (6 bases). Trimming took off 3 bases at V and 0 bases at J, with 22 bases between the two ends. This CDR3 has 19 residues. The CDR3 protein is CASSLGTMGTKGSTDTQYF. The part of the CDR3 DNA that was read is TGTGCCAGCAGTTTGGGGACAATGGGCACAAAAGGCAGCACAGATACG.

Details on this clone: The CDR3 extends 3 residues past the end of the read, so its final part is completed from the germline J gene. The chain employs TRBV13 and TRBJ1-3; 11 nucleotides match TRBD1. Trimming cost V 3 bases and J 2 bases; bases outside gene matches: 9. The CDR3 spans 18 residues. Germline V gene sequence: CDR1 PRHDT, CDR2 FYEKMQ (reference sequence). This CDR3 reads CASSFYLKGQGAGNTIYF. The CDR3 DNA, read in part, is TGTGCCAGCAGCTTTTATCTAAAGGGACAGGGGGCTGGAAACACC.

With respect to this clone: The read ends 3 residues shy of where the CDR3 ends; the end is completed using the germline J gene. This sequence joins TRBV7-3 and TRBJ2-3; TRBD1 might be the D (6 bases). CDR3 size: 15 residues. Germline lookup yields CDR1 SGHTA and CDR2 FQGTGA. V was shortened by 1 base and J by 1 base, with 9 bases between the two germline ends. Partial CDR3 DNA: TGTGCCAGCAGCTTAAGCCCAGGGGGCACAGATACG. It codes for CASSLSPGGTDT. The entire CDR3 reads CASSLSPGGTDTQYF. The whole variable domain, remainder taken from reference TRBV7-3 and TRBJ2-3, is GAGVSQTPSNKVTEKGKYVELRCDPISGHTALYWYRQSLGQGPEFLIYFQGTGAADDSGLPNDRFFAVRPEGSVSTLKIQRTERGDSAVYLCASSLSPGGTDTQYFGPGTRLTVL.

The CDR3 bases that were read are TGCGCCAGCAGCTTGGAGGGACAGGGGGGCCAGCCC. Translating it yields CASSLEGQGGQP. The whole CDR3 is CASSLEGQGGQPQHF. This rearrangement joins TRBV5-1 to TRBJ1-5, with 11 bases that match TRBD1. The CDR3 end lies 3 residues beyond the end of the read and is filled in from the germline J gene. V lost 0 bases to trimming and J lost 7 bases; unmatched junction nucleotides: 3. CDR1 and CDR2 (germline): SGHRS, YFSETQ. The CDR3 consists of 15 residues.

Regarding this clone: The read ends 3 residues shy of where the CDR3 ends; the end is completed using the germline J gene. This chain connects TRBV2 to TRBJ2-3; D not certain. Germline CDR1 SNHLY, CDR2 FYNNEI. CDR3 length: 13 residues. Trimming pared 4 bases from V and 4 bases from J, leaving 9 bases between. CDR3 bases read: TGTGCCAGCAGTGGGCCTCACGCAGATACG. Residues: CASSGPHADT. The CDR3 in its entirety is CASSGPHADTQYF. The full variable domain, its missing parts supplied by reference TRBV2 and TRBJ2-3, is EPEVTQTPSHQVTQMGQEVILRCVPISNHLYFYWYRQILGQKVEFLVSFYNNEISEKSEIFDDQFSVERPDGSNFTLKIRSTKLEDSAMYFCASSGPHADTQYFGPGTRLTVL.

In the case of this clone: The sequence runs out 3 residues before the end of the CDR3; the remainder is reconstructed from the germline J gene. The rearrangement joins TRBV6-2 or TRBV6-3 to TRBJ2-5; TRBD2 agrees at 10 bases. Germline V CDR1 and CDR2: MNHEY, SVGEGT. V was clipped by 4 bases and J by 4 bases; unmatched bases: 6. There are 15 residues in the CDR3. The CDR3 spells CASSSSGGEIETQYF. Partial CDR3 DNA: TGTGCCAGCAGTTCCAGCGGGGGGGAGATAGAGACC.

Comment on this clone: The DNA ends 3 residues before the CDR3 does, and the rest of the CDR3 is filled in from the germline J gene. The chain has TRBV20-1 and TRBJ2-7; no clear D gene. Germline-derived CDR1 and CDR2 are DFQATT and SNEGSKA (reference sequence). This CDR3 is 12 amino acids long. The germline V and J ends were trimmed by 5 bases and 4 bases, with 12 bases remaining between them. CDR3 bases read: TGCAGTGCTTTATCAGCGCCGTACGAG. It translates to CSALSAPYE. The whole CDR3 sequence is CSALSAPYEQYF.

On this clone itself: Coverage ceases 3 residues before the CDR3 finishes, and the germline J gene fills in the end. The V gene is TRBV5-1, the J gene TRBJ2-5; 12 bases are shared with TRBD2. V lost 5 bases to trimming and J lost 2 bases; unmatched junction nucleotides: 7. The CDR3 covers 16 residues. Looked up from germline, CDR1 is SGHRS and CDR2 is YFSETQ. Partial CDR3 DNA: TGCGCCAGCAGTTCTGGACTAGCGGGGCCACAAGAGACC. It specifies CASSSGLAGPQET. The entire CDR3 is CASSSGLAGPQETQYF.